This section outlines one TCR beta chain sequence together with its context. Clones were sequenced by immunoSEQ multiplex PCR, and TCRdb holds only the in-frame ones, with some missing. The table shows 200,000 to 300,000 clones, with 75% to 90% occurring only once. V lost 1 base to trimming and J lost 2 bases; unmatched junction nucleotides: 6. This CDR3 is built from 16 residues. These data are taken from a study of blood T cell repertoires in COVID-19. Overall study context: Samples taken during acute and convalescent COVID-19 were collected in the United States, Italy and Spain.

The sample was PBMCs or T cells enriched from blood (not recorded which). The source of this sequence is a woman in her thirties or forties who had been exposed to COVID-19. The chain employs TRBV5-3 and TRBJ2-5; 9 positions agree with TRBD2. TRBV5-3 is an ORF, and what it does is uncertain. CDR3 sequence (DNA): TGTGCCAGAAGCTTGTCGCTAGCGGGGTTACAAGAGACCCAGTACTTC. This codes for CARSLSLAGLQETQYF.